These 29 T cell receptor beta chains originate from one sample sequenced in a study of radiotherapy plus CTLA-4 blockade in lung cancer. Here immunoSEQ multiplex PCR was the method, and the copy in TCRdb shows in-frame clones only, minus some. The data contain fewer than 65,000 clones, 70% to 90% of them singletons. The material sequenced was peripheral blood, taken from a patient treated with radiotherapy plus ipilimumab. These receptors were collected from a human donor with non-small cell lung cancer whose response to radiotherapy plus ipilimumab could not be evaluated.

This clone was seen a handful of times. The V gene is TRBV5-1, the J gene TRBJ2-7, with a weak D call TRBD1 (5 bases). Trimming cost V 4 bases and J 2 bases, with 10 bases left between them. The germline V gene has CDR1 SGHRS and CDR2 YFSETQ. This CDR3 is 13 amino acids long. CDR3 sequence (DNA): TGCGCCAGCAGCCCGGACAAAACCTACGAGCAGTACTTC. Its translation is CASSPDKTYEQYF.

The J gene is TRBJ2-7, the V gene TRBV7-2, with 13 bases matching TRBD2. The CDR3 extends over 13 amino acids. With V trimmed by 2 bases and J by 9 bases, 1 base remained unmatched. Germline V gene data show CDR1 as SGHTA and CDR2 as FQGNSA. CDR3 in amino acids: CASSLRTSGRQYF. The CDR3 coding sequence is TGTGCCAGCAGCTTAAGGACTAGCGGGAGGCAGTACTTC. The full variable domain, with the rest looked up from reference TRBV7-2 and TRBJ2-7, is GAGVSQSPSNKVTEKGKDVELRCDPISGHTALYWYRQSLGQGLEFLIYFQGNSAPDKSGLPSDRFSAERTGGSVSTLTIQRTQQEDSAVYLCASSLRTSGRQYFGPGTRLTVT.

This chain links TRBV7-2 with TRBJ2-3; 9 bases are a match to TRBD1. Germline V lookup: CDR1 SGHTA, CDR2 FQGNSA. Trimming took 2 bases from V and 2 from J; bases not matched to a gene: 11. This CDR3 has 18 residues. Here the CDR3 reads CASSLRASGTGNTDTQYF. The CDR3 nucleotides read TGTGCCAGCAGCTTACGGGCGTCCGGGACAGGGAACACAGATACGCAGTATTTT. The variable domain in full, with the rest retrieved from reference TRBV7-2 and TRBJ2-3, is GAGVSQSPSNKVTEKGKDVELRCDPISGHTALYWYRQSLGQGLEFLIYFQGNSAPDKSGLPSDRFSAERTGGSVSTLTIQRTQQEDSAVYLCASSLRASGTGNTDTQYFGPGTRLTVL.

This CDR3 is CASSLATGTDWFGYTF. The DNA for the CDR3 is TGTGCCAGCAGCTTAGCCACCGGGACAGATTGGTTTGGCTACACCTTC. The chain combines TRBV7-9 with TRBJ1-2; 7 bases match TRBD1. The V segment lost 0 bases and the J segment 7 bases; nucleotides outside the gene matches: 11. Germline loops: CDR1 SEHNR, CDR2 FQNEAQ (reference sequence). The CDR3 spans 16 residues.

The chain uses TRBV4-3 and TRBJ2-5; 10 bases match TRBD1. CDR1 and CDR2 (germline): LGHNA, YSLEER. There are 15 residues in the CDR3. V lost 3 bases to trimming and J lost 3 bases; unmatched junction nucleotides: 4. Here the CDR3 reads CASSHYGTGEETQYF. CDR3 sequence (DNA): TGCGCCAGCAGCCACTACGGGACAGGGGAAGAGACCCAGTACTTC.

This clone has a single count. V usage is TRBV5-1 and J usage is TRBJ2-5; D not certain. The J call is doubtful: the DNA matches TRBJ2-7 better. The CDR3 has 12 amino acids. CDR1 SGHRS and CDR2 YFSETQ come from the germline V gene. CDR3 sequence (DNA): TGCGCCAGCAGCATAAACAGCTACGAGCAGTACTTC. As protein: CASSINSYEQYF.

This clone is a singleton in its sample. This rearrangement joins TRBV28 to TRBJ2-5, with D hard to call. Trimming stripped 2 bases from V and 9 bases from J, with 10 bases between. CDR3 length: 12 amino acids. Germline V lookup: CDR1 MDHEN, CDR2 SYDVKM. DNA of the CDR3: TGTGCCAGCAGTTTACAGCTTCGGGCCCAGTACTTC. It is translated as CASSLQLRAQYF.

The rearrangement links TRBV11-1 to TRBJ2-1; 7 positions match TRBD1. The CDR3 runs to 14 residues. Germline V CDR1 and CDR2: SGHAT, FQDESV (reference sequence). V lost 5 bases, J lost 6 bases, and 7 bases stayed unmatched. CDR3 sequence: CASSPGTDINEQFF. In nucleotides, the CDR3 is TGTGCCAGCAGCCCCGGGACAGATATCAATGAGCAGTTCTTC.

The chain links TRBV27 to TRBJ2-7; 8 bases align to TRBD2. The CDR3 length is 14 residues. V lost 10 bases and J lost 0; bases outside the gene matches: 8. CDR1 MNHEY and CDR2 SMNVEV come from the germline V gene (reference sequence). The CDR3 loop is CATSPGGSSYEQYF. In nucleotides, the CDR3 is TGTGCCACCTCCCCGGGAGGGTCCTCCTACGAGCAGTACTTC.

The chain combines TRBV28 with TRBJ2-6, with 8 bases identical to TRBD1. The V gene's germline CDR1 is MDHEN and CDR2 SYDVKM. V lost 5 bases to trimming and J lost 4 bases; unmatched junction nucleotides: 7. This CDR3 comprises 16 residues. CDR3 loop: CASSEDREPGANVLTF. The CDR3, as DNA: TGTGCCAGCAGTGAGGACAGGGAACCCGGGGCCAACGTCCTGACTTTC.

CDR3 region: CASSRLGEGAVEQYF. In nucleotides, the CDR3 is TGTGCCAGCAGCCGCCTAGGAGAGGGGGCCGTCGAGCAGTACTTC. V is TRBV6-1 and J is TRBJ2-7, with 7 bases that match TRBD1. CDR1 is MNHNS, CDR2 SASEGT, per germline. The CDR3 runs 15 residues. V lost 6 bases and J lost 6; bases outside the gene matches: 14.

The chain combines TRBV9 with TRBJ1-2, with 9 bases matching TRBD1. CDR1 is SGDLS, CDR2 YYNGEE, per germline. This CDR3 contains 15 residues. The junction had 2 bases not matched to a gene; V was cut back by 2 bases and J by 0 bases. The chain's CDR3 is CASSVRQGANYGYTF. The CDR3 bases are TGTGCCAGCAGCGTCCGACAGGGGGCTAACTATGGCTACACCTTC.

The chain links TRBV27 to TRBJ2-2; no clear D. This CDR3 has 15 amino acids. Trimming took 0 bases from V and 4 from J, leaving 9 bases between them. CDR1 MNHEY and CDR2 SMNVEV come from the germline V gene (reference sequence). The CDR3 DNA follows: TGTGCCAGCAGTTTATCGTCCTCCCCCACCGGGGAGCTGTTTTTT. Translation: CASSLSSSPTGELFF.

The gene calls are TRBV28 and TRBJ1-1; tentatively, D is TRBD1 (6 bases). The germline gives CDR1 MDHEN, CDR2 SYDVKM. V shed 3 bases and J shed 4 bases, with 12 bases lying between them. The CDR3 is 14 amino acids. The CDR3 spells CASSFQGQGTEAFF. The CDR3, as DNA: TGTGCCAGCAGTTTCCAGGGGCAAGGCACTGAAGCTTTCTTT.

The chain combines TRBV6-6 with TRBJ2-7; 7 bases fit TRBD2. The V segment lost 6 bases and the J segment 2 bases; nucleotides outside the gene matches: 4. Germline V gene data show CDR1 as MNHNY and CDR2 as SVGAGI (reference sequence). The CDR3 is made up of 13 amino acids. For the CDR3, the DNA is TGTGCCAGCAGCCCCGGGACTACCTACGAGCAGTACTTC. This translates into CASSPGTTYEQYF.

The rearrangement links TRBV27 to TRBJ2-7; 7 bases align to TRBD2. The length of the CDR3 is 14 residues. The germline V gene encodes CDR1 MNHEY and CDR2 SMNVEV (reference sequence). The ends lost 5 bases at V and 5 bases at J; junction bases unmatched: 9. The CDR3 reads CASSTPGGENEQYF. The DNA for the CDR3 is TGTGCCAGCAGTACGCCGGGGGGTGAGAACGAGCAGTACTTC.

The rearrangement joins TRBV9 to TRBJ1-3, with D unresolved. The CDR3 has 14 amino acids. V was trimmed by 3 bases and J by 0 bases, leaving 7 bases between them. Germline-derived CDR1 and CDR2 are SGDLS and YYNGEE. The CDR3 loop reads CASSAQNSGNTIYF. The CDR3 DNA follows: TGTGCCAGCAGCGCGCAGAACTCTGGAAACACCATATATTTT.

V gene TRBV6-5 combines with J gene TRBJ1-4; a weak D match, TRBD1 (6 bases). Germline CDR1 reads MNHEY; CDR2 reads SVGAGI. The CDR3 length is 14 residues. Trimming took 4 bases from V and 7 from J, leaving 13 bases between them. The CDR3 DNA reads TGTGCCAGCAGTTTGACAGCCAGGGGTGAAAAACTGTTTTTT. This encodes CASSLTARGEKLFF.

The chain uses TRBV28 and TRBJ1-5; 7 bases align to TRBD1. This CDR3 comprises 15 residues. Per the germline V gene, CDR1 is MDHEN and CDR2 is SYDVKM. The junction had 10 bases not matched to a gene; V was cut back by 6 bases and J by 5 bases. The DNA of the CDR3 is TGTGCCAGCAGGACCGACAGGGCGTGGGATCAGCCCCAGCATTTT. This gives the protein CASRTDRAWDQPQHF.

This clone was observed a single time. CDR3 coding DNA: TGTGCCAGCAGCCCGGACGGGGGGGATACGCAGTATTTT. It encodes CASSPDGGDTQYF. The V and J genes are TRBV7-2 and TRBJ2-3; TRBD2 matches 7 bases. V shed 5 bases, J shed 6 bases, and the junction held 5 bases outside the gene matches. The germline V gene encodes CDR1 SGHTA and CDR2 FQGNSA. CDR3 length: 13 amino acids.

CDR3 protein: CASTWSGGNQPQHF. CDR3 DNA: TGTGCCAGCACTTGGTCCGGGGGCAATCAGCCCCAGCATTTT. The chain has TRBV28 and TRBJ1-5; no firm D call. CDR1 and CDR2 from the germline V gene are MDHEN and SYDVKM. V lost 7 bases to trimming and J lost 2 bases, with 12 bases between them. CDR3 length: 14 amino acids.

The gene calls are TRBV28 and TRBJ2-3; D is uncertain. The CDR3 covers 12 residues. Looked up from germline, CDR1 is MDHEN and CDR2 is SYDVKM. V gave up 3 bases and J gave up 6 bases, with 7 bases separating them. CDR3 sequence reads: CASSFPVDTQYF. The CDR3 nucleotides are TGTGCCAGCAGTTTCCCGGTGGATACGCAGTATTTT.

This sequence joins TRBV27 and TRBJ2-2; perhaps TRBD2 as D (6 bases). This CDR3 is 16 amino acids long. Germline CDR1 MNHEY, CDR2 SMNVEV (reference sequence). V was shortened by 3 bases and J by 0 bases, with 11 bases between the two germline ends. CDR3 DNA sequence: TGTGCCAGCAGTTTGTGGCGGGACTCGAACACCGGGGAGCTGTTTTTT. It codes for CASSLWRDSNTGELFF.

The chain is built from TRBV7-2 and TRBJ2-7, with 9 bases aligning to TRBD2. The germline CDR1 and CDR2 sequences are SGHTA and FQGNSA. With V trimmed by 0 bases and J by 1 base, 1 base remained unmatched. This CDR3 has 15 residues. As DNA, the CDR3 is TGTGCCAGCAGCTTAGCGGGACTAGCTTCCTACGAGCAGTACTTC. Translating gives CASSLAGLASYEQYF.

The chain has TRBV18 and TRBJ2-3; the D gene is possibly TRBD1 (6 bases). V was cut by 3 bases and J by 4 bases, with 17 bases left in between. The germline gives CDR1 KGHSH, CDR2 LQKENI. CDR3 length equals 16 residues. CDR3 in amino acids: CASSPVQGRISDTQYF. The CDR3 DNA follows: TGTGCCAGCTCACCGGTGCAGGGGCGCATCTCAGATACGCAGTATTTT.

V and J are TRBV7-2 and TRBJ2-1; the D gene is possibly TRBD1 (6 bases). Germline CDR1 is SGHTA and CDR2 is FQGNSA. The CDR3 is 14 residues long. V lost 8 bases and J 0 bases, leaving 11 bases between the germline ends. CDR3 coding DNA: TGTGCCAGCGGCACGGACAGCTCCTACAATGAGCAGTTCTTC. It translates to CASGTDSSYNEQFF.

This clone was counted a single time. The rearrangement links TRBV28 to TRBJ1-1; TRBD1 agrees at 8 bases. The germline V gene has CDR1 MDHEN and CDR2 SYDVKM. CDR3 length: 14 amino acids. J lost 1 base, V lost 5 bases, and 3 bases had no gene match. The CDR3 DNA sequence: TGTGCCAGCAGTCCAGGGGGCCCGAACACTGAAGCTTTCTTT. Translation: CASSPGGPNTEAFF.

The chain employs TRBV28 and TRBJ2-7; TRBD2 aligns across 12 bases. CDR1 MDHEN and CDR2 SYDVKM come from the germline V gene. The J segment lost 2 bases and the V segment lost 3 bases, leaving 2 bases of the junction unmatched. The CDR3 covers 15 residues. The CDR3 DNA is TGTGCCAGCAGTTTCAGACTAGCGGGGGCCTACGAGCAGTACTTC. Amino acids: CASSFRLAGAYEQYF.

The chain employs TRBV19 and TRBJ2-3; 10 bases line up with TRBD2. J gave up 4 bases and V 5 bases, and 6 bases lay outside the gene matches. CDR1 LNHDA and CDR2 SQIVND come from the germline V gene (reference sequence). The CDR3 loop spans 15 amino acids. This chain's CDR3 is CASSASGSGADTQYF. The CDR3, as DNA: TGTGCCAGTAGTGCTAGCGGGAGCGGAGCAGATACGCAGTATTTT.